The clone carrying this T cell receptor beta chain was detected ten times or more. Its matching antigen is unknown. The sample originates from a study of T cells in Graves' hyperthyroidism and ophthalmopathy. Background on the study: Peripheral blood was obtained at initial diagnosis, preceding any treatment.

Points from the study as a whole: Blood shared most expanded thyroid clonotypes above 0.001.

CDR3 length equals 14 residues. Germline trimming cut 0 bases from V and 6 bases from J; bases unmatched to any gene: 3. Germline CDR1 reads LGHDT; CDR2 reads YNNKEL (reference sequence). It was RNA transcripts that yielded the amplified TCR beta CDR3 regions. The HTBI primer set was used in a first-round RT-PCR of the TCR CDR3. TCRdb re-called the multiplex PCR reads with MiXCR, one entry per CDR3 protein. The table shows 450,000 to 500,000 distinct CDR3 sequences, with roughly 23% occurring only once. Sequenced input: blood. This chain links TRBV3-1 with TRBJ2-7, with 9 bases that match TRBD1. This receptor was obtained from a woman between 70 and 85 years old with Graves' ophthalmopathy. The CDR3 nucleotides are TGTGCCAGCAGCCAAGACGGGACAGGGATCGAGCAGTACTTC. Its translation: CASSQDGTGIEQYF.